These 26 T cell receptor beta chains share one sample of origin, sequenced in a study of memory CD4+ T cells and cytomegalovirus serostatus. Single viable CD3+CD4+CD8-CD45RO+ cells were sorted as the memory CD4+ T cells. Sequencing used immunoSEQ multiplex PCR; TCRdb keeps in-frame clones, though not all of them. The sample holds some 44,000 clones; over 75% are singletons and the top ten take approximately 0.61%. Sequences were obtained from memory CD4+ T cells from blood. The source of these receptors is an adult in good health and CMV-seronegative.

The V call is TRBV6-1, the J call TRBJ2-2; 7 bases line up with TRBD1. The CDR3 runs to 15 residues. V was clipped by 2 bases and J by 6 bases; unmatched bases: 6. Per the germline V gene, CDR1 is MNHNS and CDR2 is SASEGT. CDR3: CASSELTGAAGELFF. The CDR3 nucleotides read TGTGCCAGCAGTGAACTAACAGGGGCAGCCGGGGAGCTGTTTTTT.

J is TRBJ2-3 and V is TRBV6-1; D is perhaps TRBD1 or TRBD2 (6 bases each). Germline V CDR1 and CDR2: MNHNS, SASEGT. The ends were cut back, 11 bases at V and 3 bases at J, with 15 bases in the middle. The CDR3 runs to 13 residues. The CDR3 loop is CAGEGGRTDTQYF. CDR3 bases: TGTGCCGGGGAAGGGGGGCGAACAGATACGCAGTATTTT.

V and J are TRBV10-3 and TRBJ1-1, with D possibly TRBD1 on 5 matching bases. With 4 bases removed from V and 3 bases from J, the gap between germline ends came to 18 bases. CDR3 length: 16 residues. Germline V gene sequence: CDR1 ENHRY, CDR2 SYGVKD. The CDR3 DNA follows: TGTGCCATCAGTGGACTTACCGGGACCGGCCACACTGAAGCTTTCTTT. It encodes CAISGLTGTGHTEAFF.

This clone was seen repeatedly, ten times or more. The chain employs TRBV30 and TRBJ1-1; D may be TRBD1 (6 bases). The length of the CDR3 is 14 residues. The V gene lost 2 bases and the J gene lost 1 base, with 11 bases spanning the gap. Germline V gives CDR1 GTSNPN, CDR2 SVGIG (reference sequence). CDR3 residues: CAWSRTVTNTEAFF. DNA of the CDR3: TGTGCCTGGAGTAGGACAGTGACGAACACTGAAGCTTTCTTT.

This clone appeared a single time. The chain recombines TRBV5-6 with TRBJ1-1; D possibly corresponds to TRBD1 (5 bases). Germline CDR1 reads SGHDT; CDR2 reads YYEEEE. The CDR3 runs to 15 residues. V was clipped by 5 bases and J by 3 bases, with 17 bases between them. The CDR3 DNA reads TGTGCCAGCAGGGCCCGGGGCAGGGCGTACACTGAAGCTTTCTTT. This gives the protein CASRARGRAYTEAFF.

The chain recombines TRBV7-2 with TRBJ2-7; maybe TRBD1 (6 bases). The CDR3 runs 14 residues. Deletions cut 5 bases from V and 4 bases from J, with 15 bases between. Germline V CDR1 and CDR2: SGHTA, FQGNSA. The CDR3 loop is CASSTQGKGYEQYF. CDR3 nucleotides: TGTGCCAGCAGCACACAGGGAAAAGGTTACGAGCAGTACTTC.

The V and J genes are TRBV7-6 and TRBJ2-7; TRBD2 is a possible D gene (5 bases). This CDR3 has 14 residues. From germline, CDR1 is SGHVS and CDR2 FNYEAQ. Trimming took 1 base from V and 2 from J, leaving 9 bases between them. The chain's CDR3 is CASSLEGSTYEQYF. CDR3 in DNA: TGTGCCAGCAGCTTAGAAGGGAGTACCTACGAGCAGTACTTC. Full variable domain (missing parts from reference TRBV7-6 and TRBJ2-7): GAGVSQSPRYKVTKRGQDVALRCDPISGHVSLYWYRQALGQGPEFLTYFNYEAQQDKSGLPNDRFSAERPEGSISTLTIQRTEQRDSAMYRCASSLEGSTYEQYFGPGTRLTVT.

The chain carries TRBV2 and TRBJ1-4, with D unclear. V was shortened by 1 base and J by 2 bases, with 8 bases between the two germline ends. There are 15 residues in the CDR3. Germline V gene data show CDR1 as SNHLY and CDR2 as FYNNEI. CDR3 bases: TGTGCCAGCAGTGAAGGAGGACCTACTAATGAAAAACTGTTTTTT. Its translation: CASSEGGPTNEKLFF. Complete variable domain (other parts from reference TRBV2 and TRBJ1-4): EPEVTQTPSHQVTQMGQEVILRCVPISNHLYFYWYRQILGQKVEFLVSFYNNEISEKSEIFDDQFSVERPDGSNFTLKIRSTKLEDSAMYFCASSEGGPTNEKLFFGSGTQLSVL.

The chain couples TRBV7-9 to TRBJ2-5, with 10 bases identical to TRBD2. Per germline, CDR1 SEHNR and CDR2 FQNEAQ (reference sequence). J lost 1 base, V lost 2 bases, and 7 bases had no gene match. The CDR3 is 17 residues long. CDR3 loop: CASSLIHTSGVQETQYF. The DNA for the CDR3 is TGTGCCAGCAGCTTAATTCATACTAGCGGGGTCCAAGAGACCCAGTACTTC.

The chain combines TRBV5-4 with TRBJ2-7; the D gene is possibly TRBD2 (5 bases). The CDR3 is made up of 15 amino acids. Trimming cost V 2 bases and J 3 bases, with 15 bases left between them. Germline lookup yields CDR1 SGHNT and CDR2 YYREEE (reference sequence). The CDR3 here is CASSFGGPSGYEQYF. The DNA for the CDR3 is TGTGCCAGCAGCTTTGGAGGCCCCTCAGGCTACGAGCAGTACTTC.

The rearrangement joins TRBV6-1 to TRBJ2-2, with 10 bases aligning to TRBD2. Germline V gene sequence: CDR1 MNHNS, CDR2 SASEGT. This CDR3 region has 16 residues. J gave up 1 base and V 6 bases, and 5 bases lay outside the gene matches. The CDR3 nucleotides read TGTGCCAGCAGGGAACTAGCGGGGAGGAACACCGGGGAGCTGTTTTTT. It codes for CASRELAGRNTGELFF.

This clone was found a few times. The chain links TRBV11-2 to TRBJ2-2, with TRBD2 as a possible D gene (6 bases). This CDR3 has 16 residues. Germline CDR1 SGHAT, CDR2 FQNNGV. Trimming stripped 5 bases from V and 0 bases from J, with 13 bases between. In nucleotides, the CDR3 is TGTGCCAGCAGCGCCGGGACTCTATCGAACACCGGGGAGCTGTTTTTT. This encodes CASSAGTLSNTGELFF. The full variable domain, completed using reference TRBV11-2 and TRBJ2-2, is EAGVAQSPRYKIIEKRQSVAFWCNPISGHATLYWYQQILGQGPKLLIQFQNNGVVDDSQLPKDRFSAERLKGVDSTLKIQPAKLEDSAVYLCASSAGTLSNTGELFFGEGSRLTVL.

Note on this clone: The junction departs from germline at one end; a sequencing error may be responsible. Here the CDR3 DNA reads TGTGCCAGCAGCTTGGTGGGAGGACTAGAGCACTTC. It encodes CASSLVGGLEHF. The rearrangement uses TRBV5-6 and TRBJ2-7, with 7 bases aligning to TRBD2. Germline V gene data show CDR1 as SGHDT and CDR2 as YYEEEE. This CDR3 spans 12 amino acids.

This chain links TRBV7-8 with TRBJ1-1; D gene ambiguous. Trimming pared 1 base from V and 1 base from J, leaving 4 bases between. This CDR3 has 13 residues. Germline loops: CDR1 SGHVS, CDR2 FQNEAQ. The CDR3 loop reads CASSLGWNTEAFF. The CDR3 nucleotides read TGTGCCAGCAGCTTAGGTTGGAACACTGAAGCTTTCTTT. Together with reference TRBV7-8 and TRBJ1-1, the CDR3 gives the full variable domain: GAGVSQSPRYKVAKRGQDVALRCDPISGHVSLFWYQQALGQGPEFLTYFQNEAQLDKSGLPSDRFFAERPEGSVSTLKIQRTQQEDSAVYLCASSLGWNTEAFFGQGTRLTVV.

The chain recombines TRBV5-8 with TRBJ2-7; D ambiguous. Germline CDR1 and CDR2: SGHTS and YDEGEE. V shed 4 bases and J shed 3 bases, with 8 bases lying between them. The CDR3 loop spans 12 amino acids. The CDR3 sequence: CASSLGLYEQYF. The CDR3 DNA reads TGTGCCAGCAGCCTCGGGCTCTACGAGCAGTACTTC.

This clone was counted only a few times. The CDR3 DNA reads TGCAGCGTTGAAGACGTGGCAGGGAGGGGCACCATATATTTT. Translating gives CSVEDVAGRGTIYF. The chain links TRBV29-1 to TRBJ1-3; possible D gene TRBD1, 5 bases. Trimming cost V 0 bases and J 9 bases, with 15 bases left between them. Germline values: CDR1 SQVTM, CDR2 ANQGSEA. The CDR3 sequence is 14 residues long.

This chain joins TRBV5-8 and TRBJ1-5; the D is unclear. The CDR3 is made up of 17 amino acids. Germline V gene lookup returns CDR1 SGHTS and CDR2 YDEGEE. The V end lost 0 bases, the J end lost 5 bases, and 18 bases lay between the germline ends. The CDR3 sequence is CASSLESWTATDQPQHF. DNA of the CDR3: TGTGCCAGCAGCTTGGAATCTTGGACTGCCACCGATCAGCCCCAGCATTTT. Looking up the rest from reference TRBV5-8 and TRBJ1-5 gives the full variable domain: EAGVTQSPTHLIKTRGQQATLRCSPISGHTSVYWYQQALGLGLQFLLWYDEGEERNRGNFPPRFSGRQFPNYSSELNVNALELEDSALYLCASSLESWTATDQPQHFGDGTRLSIL.

The genes are TRBV5-5 and TRBJ1-1, with D unresolved. Germline assignment: CDR1 SGHKS and CDR2 YYEKEE (reference sequence). Trimming took 1 base from V and 0 from J, leaving 4 bases between them. The CDR3 runs 13 residues. The CDR3 DNA is TGTGCCAGCAGCTTGTCGGTGAACACTGAAGCTTTCTTT. Encoded protein: CASSLSVNTEAFF.

The chain has TRBV6-9 and TRBJ1-5; 11 nucleotides match TRBD1. The V and J ends lost 9 bases and 0 bases, in that order; junction bases with no gene match: 16. CDR1 MNHGY and CDR2 SVAAGI come from the germline V gene. The CDR3 consists of 19 residues. The CDR3 sequence is CARTTRDRGFRYSNQPQHF. The CDR3 DNA sequence: TGTGCCAGGACCACAAGGGACAGGGGGTTCCGTTATAGCAATCAGCCCCAGCATTTT.

This clone was detected a few times. The V gene is TRBV25-1, the J gene TRBJ2-5; D might be TRBD2 (6 bases). Per germline, CDR1 MGHDK and CDR2 SYGVNS. V lost 4 bases and J lost 1, with 13 bases in between. The CDR3 is 15 residues long. The chain's CDR3 is CASSGRVRFQETQYF. In DNA form, the CDR3 reads TGTGCCAGCAGTGGGAGGGTGAGGTTCCAAGAGACCCAGTACTTC.

This clone was observed once. This chain uses TRBV6-1 with TRBJ1-2; TRBD1 matches at 8 bases. V lost 9 bases, J lost 6 bases, and 9 bases stayed unmatched. This CDR3 has 13 residues. Germline V gene lookup returns CDR1 MNHNS and CDR2 SASEGT. CDR3 in amino acids: CASRSDRANGYTF. The CDR3 DNA sequence: TGTGCCAGTCGTTCGGACAGGGCGAATGGCTACACCTTC.

V and J are TRBV19 and TRBJ1-4, with D possibly being TRBD1 (5 bases). Deletions cut 7 bases from V and 3 bases from J, with 9 bases between. The germline V gene has CDR1 LNHDA and CDR2 SQIVND (reference sequence). This CDR3 has 13 residues. This CDR3 reads CASTGQANEKLFF. The CDR3 coding sequence is TGTGCCAGTACTGGACAAGCTAATGAAAAACTGTTTTTT.

The chain combines TRBV18 with TRBJ1-2; D is undetermined. CDR1 KGHSH and CDR2 LQKENI come from the germline V gene. The length of the CDR3 is 18 residues. The V gene lost 3 bases and the J gene lost 4 bases, with 24 bases spanning the gap. The CDR3 sequence: CASSPFPSPGGLVYGYTF. In DNA, the CDR3 is TGTGCCAGCTCACCCTTTCCATCACCGGGTGGCCTCGTCTATGGCTACACCTTC.

The chain carries TRBV5-1 and TRBJ1-6, with D perhaps matching TRBD1 (5 bases). The CDR3 extends over 14 amino acids. Germline CDR1 SGHRS, CDR2 YFSETQ. V gave up 7 bases and J gave up 5 bases, with 13 bases separating them. CDR3 sequence (DNA): TGCGCCAGCGGGACCGGGGTTAATAATTCACCCCTCCACTTT. It translates to CASGTGVNNSPLHF.

This clone was detected once. The chain uses TRBV5-1 and TRBJ2-3; 7 nucleotides line up with TRBD2. Germline-derived CDR1 and CDR2 are SGHRS and YFSETQ. The junction had 5 bases not matched to a gene; V was cut back by 2 bases and J by 11 bases. The CDR3 is made up of 12 amino acids. CDR3 sequence reads: CASSFSGTMQYF. CDR3 DNA sequence: TGCGCCAGCAGCTTTTCCGGGACTATGCAGTATTTT.

The gene calls are TRBV5-1 and TRBJ2-5; 11 nucleotides agree with TRBD2. Germline V CDR1 and CDR2: SGHRS, YFSETQ. The CDR3 contains 18 residues. With V trimmed by 1 base and J by 0 bases, 8 bases remained unmatched. The CDR3 sequence: CASSLRTSGGKHQETQYF. CDR3 bases: TGCGCCAGCAGCTTGCGAACTAGCGGGGGAAAACACCAAGAGACCCAGTACTTC.